What follows are 30 T cell receptor beta chains derived from one specimen sequenced in a study of shared clonotypes between healthy human individuals. As defined, naive CD8 cells were CD45RO-negative and positively selected for CCR7, with terminally differentiated effector memory CD45RA+ cells excluded. Generated by immunoSEQ multiplex PCR, the TCRdb table keeps only in-frame clones and is missing some. In the table there are about 800,000 clones, 90% to 98% of which are singletons. The sequencing input was naive CD8+ T cells sorted from blood. The source of these receptors is a man aged 30-40 years in good health.

The chain links TRBV14 to TRBJ2-7, with TRBD1 as a possible D gene (5 bases). V lost 4 bases, J lost 1 base, and 17 bases lay in between. From germline, CDR1 is SGHDN and CDR2 FVKESK. The CDR3 has 16 amino acids. The CDR3 DNA reads TGTGCCAGCAGCCCCTTCGTTACACAGGATTCCTACGAGCAGTACTTC. This encodes CASSPFVTQDSYEQYF.

J is TRBJ2-7 and V is TRBV25-1, with D unclear. Trimming removed 10 bases from V and 5 bases from J, with 15 bases in between. This CDR3 region has 12 residues. CDR1 MGHDK and CDR2 SYGVNS come from the germline V gene. CDR3 bases: TGTGCCACCAGCCCCAGGCACGACGAGCAGTACTTC. This translates into CATSPRHDEQYF.

This CDR3 reads CAWQRSREWRTDTQYF. As DNA, the CDR3 is TGTGCTTGGCAGAGGTCGCGAGAGTGGCGAACAGATACGCAGTATTTT. J is TRBJ2-3 and V is TRBV30; D gene unclear. Germline CDR1 and CDR2: GTSNPN and SVGIG (reference sequence). CDR3 size: 16 residues.

V is TRBV10-2 and J is TRBJ2-3; the D gene could be TRBD1 or TRBD2 (5 bases each). Germline lookup yields CDR1 WSHSY and CDR2 SAAADI. V lost 7 bases, J lost 5 bases, and 16 bases lay in between. The CDR3 consists of 14 residues. This CDR3 reads CASIPGDPEDTQYF. In DNA, the CDR3 is TGCGCCAGCATCCCTGGGGACCCGGAAGATACGCAGTATTTT.

J is TRBJ2-1 and V is TRBV29-1, with 9 bases matching TRBD2. Germline V gene data show CDR1 as SQVTM and CDR2 as ANQGSEA. The junction had 8 bases not matched to a gene; V was cut back by 0 bases and J by 8 bases. The CDR3 runs to 15 residues. CDR3 DNA sequence: TGCAGCGTTGAAGATCCCAGCGGGAGGTACGATGAGCAGTTCTTC. Protein: CSVEDPSGRYDEQFF.

The genes are TRBV28 and TRBJ2-3; 9 nucleotides align to TRBD2. Trimming at V came to 10 bases and at J to 1 base, leaving 9 bases not matched to a gene. This CDR3 region has 15 residues. From germline, CDR1 is MDHEN and CDR2 SYDVKM. The CDR3 loop reads CATSWVAGGTDTQYF. As DNA, the CDR3 is TGTGCCACTTCCTGGGTAGCGGGAGGCACAGATACGCAGTATTTT.

This clone was observed a single time. This sequence joins TRBV19 and TRBJ1-1, with TRBD1 as a possible D gene (5 bases). V lost 7 bases, J lost 0 bases, and 9 bases lay in between. The CDR3 extends over 13 amino acids. CDR1 is LNHDA and CDR2 is SQIVND in the germline V gene (reference sequence). CDR3 sequence reads: CASNAGMNTEAFF. In nucleotides, the CDR3 is TGTGCCAGTAATGCAGGGATGAACACTGAAGCTTTCTTT.

This chain joins TRBV1 and TRBJ2-7; whether TRBD1, the table's D call, matches the DNA was not checked. TRBV1 is marked as a pseudogene. CDR3 length: 13 residues. In DNA, the CDR3 is TGCACCAGCAGCCAGGACACCTCCGACGAGCAGTACTTC. It is translated as CTSSQDTSDEQYF.

The gene calls are TRBV10-1 and TRBJ2-1; TRBD1 matches at 10 bases. There are 14 residues in the CDR3. The germline V gene has CDR1 WNHNN and CDR2 SYGVQD (reference sequence). J gave up 8 bases and V 5 bases, and 6 bases lay outside the gene matches. The CDR3 protein is CASSPGQGWDEQFF. In nucleotides, the CDR3 is TGCGCCAGCAGTCCGGGACAGGGGTGGGATGAGCAGTTCTTC.

The gene calls are TRBV4-1 and TRBJ2-5; D may correspond to TRBD1 or TRBD2 (6 bases each). V lost 0 bases, J lost 4 bases, and 12 bases lay in between. Germline loops: CDR1 MGHRA, CDR2 YSYEKL. The CDR3 is 15 amino acids. The CDR3 here is CASSQERGGLETQYF. As DNA, the CDR3 is TGCGCCAGCAGCCAAGAACGAGGGGGGTTAGAGACCCAGTACTTC.

The V call is TRBV5-1, the J call TRBJ1-2; D ambiguous. The CDR3 is 11 amino acids. Germline CDR1 and CDR2: SGHRS and YFSETQ. Trimming pared 0 bases from V and 5 bases from J, leaving 2 bases between. CDR3 nucleotides: TGCGCCAGCAGCTTGGGTTATGGCTACACCTTC. Its translation: CASSLGYGYTF.

The V and J genes are TRBV7-8 and TRBJ2-7; 7 bases map to TRBD2. This CDR3 has 18 residues. Germline V gives CDR1 SGHVS, CDR2 FQNEAQ. Unmatched junction bases numbered 14, after V lost 2 bases and J lost 1 base. Here the CDR3 reads CASSLRSASGKLSYEQYF. The CDR3 DNA reads TGTGCCAGCAGCTTAAGGTCGGCTAGCGGTAAGCTTTCCTACGAGCAGTACTTC.

The chain recombines TRBV11-3 with TRBJ2-2, with 7 bases that match TRBD2. V lost 6 bases and J lost 6; bases outside the gene matches: 1. Germline V gene lookup returns CDR1 SGHNT and CDR2 YENEEA. The CDR3 is made up of 12 amino acids. CDR3 region: CASRGRAGELFF. CDR3 sequence (DNA): TGTGCCAGCAGGGGGAGGGCCGGGGAGCTGTTTTTT.

The V gene is TRBV19, the J gene TRBJ2-7, with a weak D call TRBD1 (7 bases). Germline V gives CDR1 LNHDA, CDR2 SQIVND (reference sequence). The CDR3 loop spans 15 amino acids. Deletions cut 6 bases from V and 7 bases from J, with 22 bases between. CDR3 nucleotide sequence: TGTGCCAGTAGCTTCGATGGAGGGGGCCCCGGAGAGCAGTACTTC. Protein: CASSFDGGGPGEQYF.

Concerning this clone: Other DNA sequences in this sample translate to the same CDR3. The CDR3 nucleotides are TGTGCCAGTAGTATAGATCGGGCCGGTTACAATGAGCAGTTCTTC. Encoded protein: CASSIDRAGYNEQFF. This chain links TRBV19 with TRBJ2-1; no clear D. This CDR3 has 15 amino acids. V was shortened by 0 bases and J by 4 bases, with 10 bases between the two germline ends. CDR1 LNHDA and CDR2 SQIVND come from the germline V gene (reference sequence).

This sequence joins TRBV5-1 and TRBJ2-5; D is uncertain. V gave up 0 bases and J gave up 5 bases, with 8 bases separating them. CDR3 length equals 13 residues. Germline V gene lookup returns CDR1 SGHRS and CDR2 YFSETQ. The CDR3 bases are TGCGCCAGCAGCTTGGTAGGGATCGAGACCCAGTACTTC. Translation gives CASSLVGIETQYF.

This chain uses TRBV29-1 with TRBJ2-7; D remains unclear. The V gene lost 4 bases and the J gene lost 0 bases, with 10 bases spanning the gap. In germline, CDR1 is SQVTM, CDR2 ANQGSEA. CDR3 length: 13 amino acids. CDR3 nucleotides: TGCAGCGTTGTGTTGCAGAACTCCTACGAGCAGTACTTC. This translates into CSVVLQNSYEQYF.

This chain joins TRBV9 and TRBJ2-7; no clear D. V lost 2 bases and J lost 3, with 18 bases in between. There are 16 residues in the CDR3. CDR1 and CDR2 (germline): SGDLS, YYNGEE. The CDR3 loop reads CASSVESGPAVYEQYF. The CDR3 DNA sequence: TGTGCCAGCAGCGTTGAATCCGGGCCGGCAGTCTACGAGCAGTACTTC. Complete variable domain (other parts from reference TRBV9 and TRBJ2-7): DSGVTQTPKHLITATGQRVTLRCSPRSGDLSVYWYQQSLDQGLQFLIQYYNGEERAKGNILERFSAQQFPDLHSELNLSSLELGDSALYFCASSVESGPAVYEQYFGPGTRLTVT.

As to this clone: Other DNA sequences within the sample encode an identical CDR3. The chain couples TRBV29-1 to TRBJ2-7; 9 bases are a match to TRBD2. V trimming: 6 bases; J trimming: 1 base; junction bases outside the gene matches: 4. Germline CDR1 is SQVTM and CDR2 is ANQGSEA. CDR3 length: 13 residues. The CDR3 DNA reads TGCAGCGTACTGACTAGCGGATCCTACGAGCAGTACTTC. This encodes CSVLTSGSYEQYF.

This rearrangement joins TRBV18 to TRBJ2-2; TRBD1 agrees at 12 bases. Germline values: CDR1 KGHSH, CDR2 LQKENI. V was pared by 3 bases and J by 0 bases, with 11 bases of the junction left unmatched. The CDR3 sequence is 20 residues long. CDR3 region: CASSPIRTGQGAPNTGELFF. The CDR3, as DNA: TGTGCCAGCTCACCGATCCGTACGGGACAGGGGGCGCCGAACACCGGGGAGCTGTTTTTT.

This sequence joins TRBV7-9 and TRBJ2-2; no clear D gene. CDR1 and CDR2 (germline): SEHNR, FQNEAQ (reference sequence). V was clipped by 4 bases and J by 4 bases, with 16 bases between them. The CDR3 totals 16 residues. CDR3 nucleotide sequence: TGTGCCAGCAGCTCCTTAAGGACCCCGGGCACCGGGGAGCTGTTTTTT. Its protein is CASSSLRTPGTGELFF. The full variable domain, rest sourced from reference TRBV7-9 and TRBJ2-2, is DTGVSQNPRHKITKRGQNVTFRCDPISEHNRLYWYRQTLGQGPEFLTYFQNEAQLEKSRLLSDRFSAERPKGSFSTLEIQRTEQGDSAMYLCASSSLRTPGTGELFFGEGSRLTVL.

This clone was observed a single time. The sample contains more than one DNA sequence encoding this CDR3. The rearrangement links TRBV29-1 to TRBJ2-7; D remains ambiguous. Trimming left V 4 bases short and J 1 base short, with 11 bases between. Germline V gene lookup returns CDR1 SQVTM and CDR2 ANQGSEA. CDR3 length: 13 residues. DNA of the CDR3: TGCAGCGTTGTGACAAGTTCATCCTACGAGCAGTACTTC. Translating it yields CSVVTSSSYEQYF.

This chain connects TRBV9 to TRBJ2-3; 10 bases agree with TRBD2. In germline, CDR1 is SGDLS, CDR2 YYNGEE. The CDR3 totals 15 residues. Trimming took 4 bases from V and 4 from J; bases not matched to a gene: 6. Here the CDR3 reads CASSQSGRAPDTQYF. CDR3 nucleotides: TGTGCCAGCAGCCAGAGCGGGAGGGCCCCAGATACGCAGTATTTT.

The chain links TRBV10-3 to TRBJ1-4, with D possibly being TRBD1 (5 bases). The V gene lost 7 bases and the J gene lost 7 bases, with 13 bases spanning the gap. The CDR3 is 13 residues long. Germline CDR1 ENHRY, CDR2 SYGVKD. The chain's CDR3 is CAIKRVGGEKLFF. The CDR3 DNA sequence: TGTGCCATCAAGAGGGTTGGGGGTGAAAAACTGTTTTTT.

The chain links TRBV7-9 to TRBJ2-3, with TRBD2 matching over 9 bases. With 3 bases clipped from V and 0 bases from J, the junction kept 7 bases outside the gene matches. Per germline, CDR1 SEHNR and CDR2 FQNEAQ (reference sequence). CDR3 size: 17 residues. The CDR3 reads CASSLPSGTDSTDTQYF. DNA of the CDR3: TGTGCCAGCAGCTTGCCTAGCGGGACCGATAGCACAGATACGCAGTATTTT.

The rearrangement joins TRBV21-1 to TRBJ2-2; TRBD2 is taken as the D call from the table, unchecked against the DNA. TRBV21-1 is a recognized pseudogene. This CDR3 is 15 amino acids long. CDR3: CASSISRVGPGELFF. For the CDR3, the DNA is TGTGCCAGCAGCATCTCCCGGGTGGGTCCCGGGGAGCTGTTTTTT.

V is TRBV7-2 and J is TRBJ2-5; perhaps TRBD1 as D (5 bases). CDR3 length: 14 amino acids. V lost 4 bases and J 2 bases, leaving 11 bases between the germline ends. Germline CDR1 SGHTA, CDR2 FQGNSA. The CDR3 protein is CASSSWTQQETQYF. CDR3 nucleotides: TGTGCCAGCAGCTCATGGACACAACAAGAGACCCAGTACTTC.

The chain recombines TRBV4-1 with TRBJ2-7; D may correspond to TRBD1 or TRBD2 (6 bases each). This CDR3 has 15 amino acids. Trimming cost V 0 bases and J 5 bases, with 14 bases left between them. Germline lookup yields CDR1 MGHRA and CDR2 YSYEKL. The CDR3 region is CASSQEGGKLDEQYF. Written as DNA, the CDR3 is TGCGCCAGCAGCCAAGAAGGGGGGAAACTCGACGAGCAGTACTTC.

This chain joins TRBV29-1 and TRBJ1-1; D perhaps matches TRBD1 (5 bases). This CDR3 has 13 amino acids. Germline CDR1 and CDR2: SQVTM and ANQGSEA. V was clipped by 4 bases and J by 3 bases, with 12 bases between them. CDR3 sequence (DNA): TGCAGCGTTGTTGCTCAGGGAGACACTGAAGCTTTCTTT. Protein: CSVVAQGDTEAFF.

V usage is TRBV5-6 and J usage is TRBJ2-7; the match to TRBD2 covers 8 bases. Germline assignment: CDR1 SGHDT and CDR2 YYEEEE. The V segment lost 7 bases and the J segment 1 base; nucleotides outside the gene matches: 10. This CDR3 has 15 residues. The CDR3 DNA follows: TGTGCCAGCGCGGGGGGCGTGGACAGATCCTACGAGCAGTACTTC. This sequence encodes CASAGGVDRSYEQYF.